This TCR beta chain was identified in a study of response to subunit inactivated influenza vaccine. From germline, CDR1 is SGDLS and CDR2 YYNGEE. The CDR3 is 16 residues long. V gave up 0 bases and J gave up 2 bases, with 13 bases separating them. Note on this clonotype: What it binds is not known.

Findings and limits, study-wide: Seasonal influenza vaccination, on each occasion, was suggested by the authors to recruit few new T cells.

TCRdb ran MiXCR on the RT-PCR reads and lists one entry per CDR3 protein. This sample yields around 480,000 distinct CDR3 sequences, of which 9.5% to 13% are seen a single time; over 9.5% belongs to the top ten. The chain has TRBV9 and TRBJ2-3; D unresolved. The specimen comprised PBMCs from blood, sampled 40 to 50 days after vaccination. The TCR comes from a man in his fifties who received an inactivated influenza vaccine. This chain's CDR3 is CASSVGDLRSTDTQYF. In nucleotides, the CDR3 is TGTGCCAGCAGCGTAGGTGACCTAAGATCCACAGATACGCAGTATTTT.